This TCR beta chain derives from a study of OX40 agonist ivuxolimab in advanced cancers. Per germline, CDR1 SGHAT and CDR2 FQNNGV. CDR3 length: 13 amino acids. Assay used: immunoSEQ multiplex PCR; TCRdb lists only in-frame clones, some missing. Among tens of thousands of clones listed, 85% to 90% were seen once. This clonotype was sampled from an adult with an advanced solid tumor such as melanoma, head and neck, liver or kidney cancer. The genes are TRBV11-2 and TRBJ2-5; TRBD1 matches at 7 bases. The end of the DNA aligns better with TRBJ2-7, so the J call may be wrong. The material was CD4+ or CD8+ T cells sorted from blood, obtained in a trial of the OX40 agonist ivuxolimab. In nucleotides, the CDR3 is TGTGCCAGCAGCTTGGGGGACAGTTACGAGCAGTACTTC. Translating it yields CASSLGDSYEQYF.